A selection of T cell receptor beta chains follows, all from one sample in a study of Ad26.COV2.S vaccination and SARS-CoV-2 variants. Sequenced by immunoSEQ multiplex PCR; TCRdb stores in-frame clones only, minus some. The sample carries a few hundred thousand clones, under 90% recorded once. Sample: peripheral blood, taken in a trial of Ad26.COV2.S vaccine versus placebo. These receptors came from a person aged 18 to 65 who received the Ad26.COV2.S COVID-19 vaccine or a placebo. Each CDR3 is given with its conserved first and last residue. D genes are given only for firm matches. Size tells how often a clone was seen (once, few, many) or the class of an expanded clone, and some rows leave it out.

J gene: TRBJ2-7; clone size: -; D gene: -; V gene: TRBV5-6; CDR3 protein: CASSQGYEQYF
J gene: TRBJ1-3; clone size: -; D gene: -; V gene: TRBV28; CDR3 protein: CASSPGGVSGNTIYF
J gene: TRBJ1-3; clone size: -; D gene: TRBD1; V gene: TRBV5-1; CDR3 protein: CASSFRVQGAYGNTIYF
J gene: TRBJ1-3; clone size: -; D gene: TRBD1; V gene: TRBV9; CDR3 protein: CASSVGDSSRNTIYF
J gene: TRBJ2-4; clone size: -; D gene: -; V gene: TRBV7-9; CDR3 protein: CASSSTGTGINIQYF
J gene: TRBJ2-7; clone size: -; D gene: TRBD2; V gene: TRBV6-5; CDR3 protein: CATIGEGYEQYF
J gene: TRBJ2-7; clone size: -; D gene: -; V gene: TRBV20-1; CDR3 protein: CSASSAATYEQYF
J gene: TRBJ1-2; clone size: -; D gene: -; V gene: TRBV30; CDR3 protein: CAWSKDRQIFDGYTF
J gene: TRBJ2-7; clone size: -; D gene: TRBD2; V gene: TRBV5-5; CDR3 protein: CASSLAASGRWYEQYF
J gene: TRBJ1-6; clone size: -; D gene: -; V gene: TRBV6-2/TRBV6-3; CDR3 protein: CASSIGASGTGNSPLHF
J gene: TRBJ2-5; clone size: once; D gene: -; V gene: TRBV14; CDR3 protein: CASSPRPSLRALSETQYF
J gene: TRBJ2-5; clone size: -; D gene: TRBD2; V gene: TRBV7-2; CDR3 protein: CASSLGLAWSQYF
J gene: TRBJ2-7; clone size: -; D gene: TRBD1; V gene: TRBV7-2; CDR3 protein: CASSVHAGTASYEQYF
J gene: TRBJ2-3; clone size: -; D gene: -; V gene: TRBV5-6; CDR3 protein: CASSPVTITVSTDTQYF
J gene: TRBJ1-1; clone size: -; D gene: -; V gene: TRBV6-5; CDR3 protein: CASSTTGLNYAFF
J gene: TRBJ2-3; clone size: once; D gene: -; V gene: TRBV4-3; CDR3 protein: CASSQDVRGPTDTQYF
J gene: TRBJ1-6; clone size: once; D gene: TRBD1; V gene: TRBV11-3; CDR3 protein: CASSRGGRDSPLHF
J gene: TRBJ1-2; clone size: -; D gene: -; V gene: TRBV10-2; CDR3 protein: CASSEGGNYGYTF
J gene: TRBJ2-7; clone size: -; D gene: -; V gene: TRBV7-9; CDR3 protein: CASSLDNTYEQYF
J gene: TRBJ2-3; clone size: once; D gene: TRBD1; V gene: TRBV29-1; CDR3 protein: CSVETGGTDTQYF
J gene: TRBJ2-2; clone size: -; D gene: -; V gene: TRBV9; CDR3 protein: CASSVALPGELFF
J gene: TRBJ2-7; clone size: -; D gene: -; V gene: TRBV6-2/TRBV6-3; CDR3 protein: CASRFLGIDEQYF
J gene: TRBJ2-7; clone size: -; D gene: -; V gene: TRBV12-3/TRBV12-4; CDR3 protein: CASSSAGAEQYF
J gene: TRBJ1-2; clone size: -; D gene: TRBD1; V gene: TRBV6-2/TRBV6-3; CDR3 protein: CASSRTGSIANYGYTF
J gene: TRBJ2-5; clone size: -; D gene: -; V gene: TRBV6-5; CDR3 protein: CASSYSGRAGTQYF
J gene: TRBJ1-1; clone size: -; D gene: -; V gene: TRBV5-6; CDR3 protein: CASSPGKGAADTEAFF
J gene: TRBJ2-1; clone size: -; D gene: TRBD2; V gene: TRBV10-2; CDR3 protein: CASSDSGRANEQFF
J gene: TRBJ2-1; clone size: -; D gene: TRBD2; V gene: TRBV18; CDR3 protein: CASSPTKSGKQFF
J gene: TRBJ1-1; clone size: few; D gene: -; V gene: TRBV7-8; CDR3 protein: CASSLARNSREGENTEAFF
J gene: TRBJ2-1; clone size: once; D gene: TRBD2; V gene: TRBV4-3; CDR3 protein: CASSQDLSSGVRNEQFF
J gene: TRBJ2-2; clone size: -; D gene: -; V gene: TRBV11-3; CDR3 protein: CASTQGPGELFF
J gene: TRBJ2-1; clone size: -; D gene: -; V gene: TRBV10-3; CDR3 protein: CAISEMTGARWNEQFF
J gene: TRBJ1-2; clone size: -; D gene: TRBD1; V gene: TRBV27; CDR3 protein: CASSLWAGTGEGYTF
J gene: TRBJ2-1; clone size: -; D gene: -; V gene: TRBV24-1; CDR3 protein: CATSDRLPGHEQFF
J gene: TRBJ2-7; clone size: once; D gene: -; V gene: TRBV6-5; CDR3 protein: CASSPRDSYEQYF
J gene: TRBJ1-4; clone size: -; D gene: -; V gene: TRBV30; CDR3 protein: CAWALPEKLFF
J gene: TRBJ1-2; clone size: -; D gene: TRBD1; V gene: TRBV14; CDR3 protein: CASSHPGTGPPYYGWTF
J gene: TRBJ1-2; clone size: -; D gene: -; V gene: TRBV7-2; CDR3 protein: CASSSNRVARRGYTF
J gene: TRBJ1-2; clone size: -; D gene: -; V gene: TRBV29-1; CDR3 protein: CSARWGTMVGYTF
J gene: TRBJ1-5; clone size: -; D gene: -; V gene: TRBV28; CDR3 protein: CASTPEEYSNQPQHF
J gene: TRBJ1-3; clone size: few; D gene: -; V gene: TRBV5-4; CDR3 protein: CASSRDGLTLGNTIYF
J gene: TRBJ2-7; clone size: -; D gene: TRBD2; V gene: TRBV7-6; CDR3 protein: CASSLGTSGHEQYF
J gene: TRBJ2-1; clone size: -; D gene: TRBD1; V gene: TRBV15; CDR3 protein: CATSRGDRAKDEQFF
J gene: TRBJ1-4; clone size: -; D gene: TRBD1; V gene: TRBV27; CDR3 protein: CASSLRSPDREKLFF
J gene: TRBJ1-2; clone size: few; D gene: -; V gene: TRBV4-1; CDR3 protein: CASSHGYYGYTF
J gene: TRBJ1-6; clone size: few; D gene: TRBD1; V gene: TRBV7-2; CDR3 protein: CASSSLGTGGSPLHF